This TCR beta chain was sequenced during a study of T cell responses to AZD1222 COVID-19 vaccine. The overall study: Pooled samples include second doses given at about 4 or 12 weeks.

Regarding this clone: What it recognizes is unknown.

Overall study findings and caveats: Receipt of two AZD1222 doses was followed by a rise in Spike-specific TCR breadth and depth.

Profiled with immunoSEQ multiplex PCR; TCRdb holds only in-frame clones, not every one. This table has 100,000 or so clones, about 90% appearing once. J was trimmed by 2 bases and V by 4 bases; bases with no gene match: 7. The CDR3 is 15 residues long. The germline V gene encodes CDR1 LGHDT and CDR2 YNNKEL (reference sequence). This TCR came from an adult in good health. Sample: peripheral blood, taken on day 0 of AZD1222 vaccination. V usage is TRBV3-1 (or the pseudogene TRBV3-2) and J usage is TRBJ2-5, with TRBD1 matching 7 bases. The CDR3 sequence is CASSPLTGPQETQYF. In nucleotides, the CDR3 is TGTGCCAGCAGCCCCCTGACAGGGCCACAAGAGACCCAGTACTTC.